This T cell receptor beta chain derives from a study of blood T cell repertoires in COVID-19. Study information: COVID-19 samples from acute and convalescent phases originated in the United States, Italy and Spain. Sources were T cells, B-cell-depleted T cells, or PBMCs; the material itself was cDNA or gDNA.

This CDR3 has 14 residues. After removal of 5 bases from V and 4 bases from J, the junction contained 8 bases not matched to a gene. Germline values: CDR1 SGHVS, CDR2 FNYEAQ. Per the original methods: Reference gene primers were amplified, and this amplification served to estimate nucleated cell counts. Clones were read by immunoSEQ multiplex PCR, and TCRdb kept only the in-frame ones, dropping some. Clonal size and the V and J genes are those of that table, whereas D and trimming came from the DNA. This table holds tens of thousands of clones, roughly 82% found once. The rearrangement links TRBV7-6 to TRBJ2-7; 7 bases map to TRBD2. The sequence was collected from a woman older than 75 with acute or convalescent COVID-19. The sequenced material came from peripheral blood. The CDR3 reads CASSLGLEAYEQYF. The DNA for the CDR3 is TGTGCCAGCAGCCTCGGACTAGAGGCTTACGAGCAGTACTTC.